This is a list of T cell receptor beta chains from one sample in a study of blood T cells in healthy people across ages. TCRdb reanalysed the 5' RACE reads using MiXCR and keeps one entry per CDR3 protein. The table includes 710,000 or so distinct CDR3 sequences, about 20% detected once. The source material was blood. The receptors shown here come from a man between 65 and 80 years old in good health. CDR3s include the opening cysteine and the closing phenylalanine or tryptophan. The D gene is left open where the match is weak. Clone size, where shown, is once, few, many, or a class for clones that have expanded.

size	J	D	V	CDR3	DNA
NA	TRBJ2-3	NA	TRBV7-2	CASSFMQGADTQYF	TGTGCCAGCAGCTTTATGCAAGGGGCAGATACGCAGTATTTT
few	TRBJ2-3	TRBD2	TRBV29-1	CSVERMRGGVSRTDTQYF	TGCAGCGTTGAAAGGATGCGCGGGGGTGTTTCTCGCACAGATACGCAGTATTTT
NA	TRBJ2-5	TRBD2	TRBV15	CATSRDGGLAGQETQYF	TGTGCCACCAGCAGAGATGGTGGACTAGCGGGCCAAGAGACCCAGTACTTC
NA	TRBJ2-1	TRBD2	TRBV10-3	CAISAGLAGHNEQFF	TGTGCCATCAGTGCGGGACTAGCGGGCCACAATGAGCAGTTCTTC
few	TRBJ2-5	TRBD2	TRBV3-1	CASSYSRLARLGETQYF	TGTGCCAGCAGCTACTCTAGACTAGCGCGACTGGGGGAGACCCAGTACTTC
NA	TRBJ2-5	TRBD1	TRBV27	CASSLLGTGVQETQYF	TGTGCCAGCAGTTTATTAGGGACAGGGGTTCAAGAGACCCAGTACTTC
NA	TRBJ2-4	NA	TRBV29-1	CSVTQGRGIQYF	TGCAGCGTTACCCAGGGGCGAGGCATTCAGTACTTC
NA	TRBJ1-1	NA	TRBV7-3	CASSPGRMNTEASF	TGTGCCAGCAGCCCGGGACGGATGAACACTGAAGCTTCCTTT
few	TRBJ2-7	TRBD2	TRBV12-3/TRBV12-4	CASSLMSGLKNYEQYF	TGTGCCAGCAGTTTAATGTCGGGACTAAAAAACTACGAGCAGTACTTC
many	TRBJ2-4	NA	TRBV10-1	CASSESQGWKNIQYF	TGCGCCAGCAGTGAGTCCCAGGGTTGGAAAAACATTCAGTACTTC
few	TRBJ2-3	TRBD2	TRBV6-5	CASSEGTSGGNTQYF	TGTGCCAGCAGTGAGGGGACTAGCGGGGGTAATACGCAGTATTTT
few	TRBJ1-2	TRBD1	TRBV12-3/TRBV12-4	CASSLGTGSSYGYTF	TGTGCCAGCAGTTTAGGGACAGGCTCTTCCTATGGCTACACCTTC
NA	TRBJ2-5	TRBD2	TRBV2	CASSEERGAQETQYF	TGTGCCAGCAGTGAAGAGCGGGGGGCCCAAGAGACCCAGTACTTC
NA	TRBJ1-1	NA	TRBV6-2/TRBV6-3	CASSFPPGRGGTEAFF	TGTGCCAGCAGTTTCCCACCGGGACGGGGAGGCACTGAAGCTTTCTTT
NA	TRBJ2-5	NA	TRBV7-7	CASSLGGEKTQYF	TGTGCCAGCAGCTTAGGCGGGGAGAAGACCCAGTACTTC
few	TRBJ2-5	TRBD2	TRBV5-4	CASSVGLAAQETQYF	TGTGCCAGCAGCGTGGGACTAGCGGCTCAAGAGACCCAGTACTTC
few	TRBJ1-2	NA	TRBV27	CAGSIMGPTGANYGYTF	TGTGCCGGCAGTATTATGGGGCCAACAGGAGCTAACTATGGCTACACCTTC
few	TRBJ1-2	NA	TRBV6-6	CASSTDGTYGYTF	TGTGCCAGCAGTACTGACGGAACATATGGCTACACCTTC
once	TRBJ2-5	NA	TRBV20-1	CSARDRLAWRETQYF	TGCAGTGCTAGAGATCGTCTAGCCTGGAGAGAGACCCAGTACTTC
NA	TRBJ1-4	NA	TRBV20-1	CSAGEKLFF	TGCAGTGCTGGCGAAAAACTGTTTTTT
NA	TRBJ2-3	TRBD2	TRBV7-9	CASSLALASGSTRTDTQYF	TGTGCCAGCAGCTTAGCGTTGGCTAGCGGGAGCACGCGCACAGATACGCAGTATTTT
many	TRBJ2-1	NA	TRBV14	CASSQEPGEQFF	TGTGCCAGCAGCCAAGAACCCGGTGAGCAGTTCTTC
NA	TRBJ1-3	NA	TRBV3-1	CASSHRDRGNTIYF	TGTGCCAGCAGCCACCGGGACCGCGGAAACACCATATATTTT
NA	TRBJ2-3	TRBD2	TRBV3-1	CASSQVLRSASGRTDTQYF	TGTGCCAGCAGCCAAGTCCTTCGTTCGGCTAGCGGGAGGACAGATACGCAGTATTTT
few	TRBJ2-1	TRBD2	TRBV18	CASSPRASGSSYNEQFF	TGTGCCAGCTCACCGCGGGCTAGCGGGAGCTCCTACAATGAGCAGTTCTTC
few	TRBJ1-6	NA	TRBV28	CASLRDRVKNSPLHF	TGTGCCAGCCTAAGAGATAGGGTGAAGAATTCACCCCTCCACTTT
few	TRBJ2-1	TRBD2	TRBV2	CASVIQRGYNEQFF	TGTGCCAGCGTAATACAGCGGGGGTACAATGAGCAGTTCTTC
few	TRBJ2-5	NA	TRBV6-5	CASSYYADQETQYF	TGTGCCAGCAGTTACTACGCGGACCAAGAGACCCAGTACTTC
NA	TRBJ2-7	NA	TRBV18	CASSPSGTFGYEQYF	TGTGCCAGCTCACCGTCCGGGACCTTTGGCTACGAGCAGTACTTC
NA	TRBJ1-4	TRBD1	TRBV6-6	CASTSTGDATNEKLFF	TGTGCCAGCACAAGCACAGGGGACGCAACTAATGAAAAACTGTTTTTT
few	TRBJ2-2	NA	TRBV2	CASSITGSANTGELFF	TGTGCCAGCAGTATCACGGGGAGCGCGAACACCGGGGAGCTGTTTTTT
NA	TRBJ1-1	TRBD1	TRBV12-3/TRBV12-4	CASSSYRDRGLWAFF	TGTGCCAGCAGTTCCTACCGGGACAGGGGGTTGTGGGCTTTCTTT